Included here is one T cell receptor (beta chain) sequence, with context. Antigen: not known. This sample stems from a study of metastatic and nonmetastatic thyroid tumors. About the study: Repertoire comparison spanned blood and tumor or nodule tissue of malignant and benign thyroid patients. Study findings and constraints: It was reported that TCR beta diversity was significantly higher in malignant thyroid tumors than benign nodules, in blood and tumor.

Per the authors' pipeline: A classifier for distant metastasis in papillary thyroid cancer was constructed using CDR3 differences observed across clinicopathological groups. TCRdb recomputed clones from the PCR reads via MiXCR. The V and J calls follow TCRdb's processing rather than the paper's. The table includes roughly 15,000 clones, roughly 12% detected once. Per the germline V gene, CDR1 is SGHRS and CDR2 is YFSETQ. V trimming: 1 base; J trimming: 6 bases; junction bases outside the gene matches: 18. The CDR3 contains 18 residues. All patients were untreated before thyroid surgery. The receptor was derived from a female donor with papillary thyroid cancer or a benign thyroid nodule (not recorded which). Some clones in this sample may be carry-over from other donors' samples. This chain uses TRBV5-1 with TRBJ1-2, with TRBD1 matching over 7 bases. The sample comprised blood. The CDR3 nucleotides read TGCGCCAGCAGCTTGTCCTGGACCCGCGGGACAGTGGACGATGGCTACACCTTC. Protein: CASSLSWTRGTVDDGYTF.